This TCR beta chain was sequenced during a study of beta chain features in type 1 diabetes. All sorted populations exceeded 98% purity. As for this clone: The antigen is unknown.

Reverse transcription of all isolated RNA meant that expressed TCRB transcripts were sequenced. Naive, central memory and regulatory T cell samples yielded a few million reads on average. Data came from immunoSEQ multiplex PCR; TCRdb stores just in-frame clones and leaves some out. The data contain almost 350,000 clones, around a fifth of them seen just once; the ten biggest clones take up 0.044%. Study-wide findings and caveats: Compared with healthy donors, patients appeared to share more similar naive, central memory and regulatory TCRB repertoires.

What was sequenced was naive CD4+ T cells from blood. The TCR sequence derives from a woman between 18 and 29 years old in good health.

The CDR3 region is CASRETGTWGYTF. The CDR3 nucleotides are TGTGCCAGCAGAGAGACAGGGACTTGGGGCTACACCTTC. The V and J genes are TRBV6-5 and TRBJ1-2; TRBD1 aligns across 7 bases. In germline, CDR1 is MNHEY, CDR2 SVGAGI. The CDR3 covers 13 residues. The V segment lost 6 bases and the J segment 8 bases; nucleotides outside the gene matches: 9.